This T cell receptor (beta chain) was profiled in a study of response to subunit inactivated influenza vaccine. TCRdb independently ran MiXCR on the RT-PCR reads; one entry per CDR3 protein. The data hold around 600,000 distinct CDR3 sequences, with about 11% observed a single time. This CDR3 comprises 13 residues. V lost 1 base, J lost 3 bases, and 7 bases lay in between. Looked up from germline, CDR1 is SGHKS and CDR2 is YYEKEE (reference sequence). These data were likewise used in another study, on T cells expressing NK-cell markers. From that second work: Generation of TCR beta cDNA was performed by 5'RACE template switching incorporating UMIs.

The TCR was taken from a man between 45 and 60 years old who received an inactivated influenza vaccine. The gene calls are TRBV5-5 and TRBJ1-1; D is ambiguous. The input for sequencing was PBMCs from blood, taken on the day of vaccination. The CDR3 DNA sequence: TGTGCCAGCAGCTTGCTCCGGGACACTGAAGCTTTCTTT. This gives the protein CASSLLRDTEAFF.